This T cell receptor (beta chain) was captured in a study of shared clonotypes between healthy human individuals. About the study: The study used three CD4 naive, three CD4 memory, two CD8 naive and one CD8 memory plate per donor. Findings and caveats of the study: Across four donors, naive CD4 shared roughly 5%, naive CD8 more than 3%, memory CD4 more than 2%, memory CD8 0.4%. A generally larger estimated richness was seen in naive subsets than in memory subsets.

The authors divided CD4+ cells into CD45RA+ naive and CD45RA-negative memory subsets. Produced via immunoSEQ multiplex PCR; TCRdb's table is partial and in-frame only. The data contain approximately 700,000 clones, 73% of them singletons. Trimming pared 6 bases from V and 6 bases from J, leaving 8 bases between. From germline, CDR1 is DFQATT and CDR2 SNEGSKA (reference sequence). This CDR3 spans 11 amino acids. About this clone: Its specificity is unknown.

The specimen sequenced was memory CD4+ T cells sorted from blood. As to subset: CD45RA-negative fraction. This TCR was sampled from a woman aged 30 to 39 in good health. This chain uses TRBV20-1 with TRBJ2-2; D is ambiguous. The CDR3 here is CSAPEAGELFF. The DNA of the CDR3 is TGCAGTGCCCCAGAGGCCGGGGAGCTGTTTTTT.